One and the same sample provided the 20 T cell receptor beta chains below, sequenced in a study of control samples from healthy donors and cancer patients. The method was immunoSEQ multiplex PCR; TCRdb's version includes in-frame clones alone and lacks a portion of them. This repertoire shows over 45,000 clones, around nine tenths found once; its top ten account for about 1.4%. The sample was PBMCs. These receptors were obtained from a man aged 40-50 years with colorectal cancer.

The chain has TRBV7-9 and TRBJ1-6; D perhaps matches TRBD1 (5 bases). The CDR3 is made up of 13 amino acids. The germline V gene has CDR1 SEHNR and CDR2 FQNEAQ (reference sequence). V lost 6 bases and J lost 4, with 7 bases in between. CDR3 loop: CASSDSYNSPLHF. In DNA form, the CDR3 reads TGTGCCAGCAGTGACAGTTATAATTCACCCCTCCACTTT.

CDR3 region: CASSLGVPSTGELFF. The CDR3 nucleotides read TGCGCCAGCAGTCTCGGGGTACCATCCACCGGGGAGCTGTTTTTT. The chain has TRBV4-1 and TRBJ2-2, with D perhaps TRBD2 (5 bases). CDR1 and CDR2 from the germline V gene are MGHRA and YSYEKL. The V end was cut by 6 bases, the J end by 4 bases, with 15 bases between. This CDR3 has 15 residues.

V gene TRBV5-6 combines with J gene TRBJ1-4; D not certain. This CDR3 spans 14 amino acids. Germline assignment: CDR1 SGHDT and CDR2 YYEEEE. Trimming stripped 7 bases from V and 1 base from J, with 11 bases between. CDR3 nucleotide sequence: TGTGCCAGCGCCTCCTGGGGAACTAATGAAAAACTGTTTTTT. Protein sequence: CASASWGTNEKLFF.

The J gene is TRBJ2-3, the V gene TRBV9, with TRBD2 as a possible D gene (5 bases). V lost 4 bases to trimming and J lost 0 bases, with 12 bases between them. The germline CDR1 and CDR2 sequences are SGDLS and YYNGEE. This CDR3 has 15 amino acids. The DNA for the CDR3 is TGTGCCAGCAGCCTCCGCCGGGGTAGCACAGATACGCAGTATTTT. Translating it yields CASSLRRGSTDTQYF.

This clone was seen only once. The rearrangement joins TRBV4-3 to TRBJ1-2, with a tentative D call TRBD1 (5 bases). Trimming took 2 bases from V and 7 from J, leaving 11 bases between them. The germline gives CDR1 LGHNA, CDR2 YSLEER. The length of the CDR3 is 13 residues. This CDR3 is CASSQRGDSGYTF. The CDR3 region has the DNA TGCGCCAGCAGCCAACGGGGGGACTCTGGCTACACCTTC.

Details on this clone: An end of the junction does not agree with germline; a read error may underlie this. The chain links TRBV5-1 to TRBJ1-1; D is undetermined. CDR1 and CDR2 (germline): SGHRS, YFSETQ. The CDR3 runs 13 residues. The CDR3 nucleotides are TGCGCCAGCCGCTTGAGGGAGGGTACTGAAGCTTTCTTT. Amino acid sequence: CASRLREGTEAFF. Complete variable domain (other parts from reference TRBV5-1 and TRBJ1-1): KAGVTQTPRYLIKTRGQQVTLSCSPISGHRSVSWYQQTPGQGLQFLFEYFSETQRNKGNFPGRFSGRQFSNSRSEMNVSTLELGDSALYLCASRLREGTEAFFGQGTRLTVV.

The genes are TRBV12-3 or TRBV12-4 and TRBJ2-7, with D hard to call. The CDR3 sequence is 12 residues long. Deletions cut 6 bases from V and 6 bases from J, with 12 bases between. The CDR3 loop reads CASRVNNPEQYF. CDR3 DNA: TGTGCCAGCAGAGTTAATAACCCCGAGCAGTACTTC.

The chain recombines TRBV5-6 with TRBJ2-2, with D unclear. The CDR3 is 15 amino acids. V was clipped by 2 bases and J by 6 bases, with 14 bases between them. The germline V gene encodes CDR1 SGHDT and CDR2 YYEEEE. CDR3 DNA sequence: TGTGCCAGCAGCTTACTGACCCTGGCAGCCGGGGAGCTGTTTTTT. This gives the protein CASSLLTLAAGELFF.

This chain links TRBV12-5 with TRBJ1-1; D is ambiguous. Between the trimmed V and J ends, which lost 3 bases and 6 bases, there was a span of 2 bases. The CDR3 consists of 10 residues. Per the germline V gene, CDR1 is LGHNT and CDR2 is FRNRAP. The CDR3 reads CASGFPEAFF. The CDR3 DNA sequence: TGTGCTAGTGGTTTCCCTGAAGCTTTCTTT. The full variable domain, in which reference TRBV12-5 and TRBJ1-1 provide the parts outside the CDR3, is DARVTQTPRHKVTEMGQEVTMRCQPILGHNTVFWYRQTMMQGLELLAYFRNRAPLDDSGMPKDRFSAEMPDATLATLKIQPSEPRDSAVYFCASGFPEAFFGQGTRLTVV.

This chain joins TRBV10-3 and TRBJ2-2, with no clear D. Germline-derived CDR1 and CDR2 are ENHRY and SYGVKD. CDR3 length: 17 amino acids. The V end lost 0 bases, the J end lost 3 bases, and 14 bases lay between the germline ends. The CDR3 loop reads CAISESAGVMDTGELFF. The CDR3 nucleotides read TGTGCCATCAGTGAGTCAGCAGGTGTCATGGACACCGGGGAGCTGTTTTTT.

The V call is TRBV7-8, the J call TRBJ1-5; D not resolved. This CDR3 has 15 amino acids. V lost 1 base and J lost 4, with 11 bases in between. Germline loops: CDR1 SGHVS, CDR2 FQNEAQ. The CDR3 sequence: CASSLGSPNNQPQHF. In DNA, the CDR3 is TGTGCCAGCAGCTTAGGGTCACCTAATAATCAGCCCCAGCATTTT.

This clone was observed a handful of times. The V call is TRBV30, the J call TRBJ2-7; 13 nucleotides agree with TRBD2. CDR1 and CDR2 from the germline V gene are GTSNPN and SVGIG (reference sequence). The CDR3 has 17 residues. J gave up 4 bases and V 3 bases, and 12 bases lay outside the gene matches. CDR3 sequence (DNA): TGTGCCTGGAGGACGTGGGCGACTAGCGGGAGGTCTTACGAGCAGTACTTC. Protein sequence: CAWRTWATSGRSYEQYF.

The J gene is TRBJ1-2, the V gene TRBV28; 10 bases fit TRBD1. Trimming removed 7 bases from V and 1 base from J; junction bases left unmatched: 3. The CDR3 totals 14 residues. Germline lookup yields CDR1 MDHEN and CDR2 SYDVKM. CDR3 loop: CASTWDRGNYGYTF. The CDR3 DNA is TGTGCCAGCACTTGGGACAGGGGTAACTATGGCTACACCTTC.

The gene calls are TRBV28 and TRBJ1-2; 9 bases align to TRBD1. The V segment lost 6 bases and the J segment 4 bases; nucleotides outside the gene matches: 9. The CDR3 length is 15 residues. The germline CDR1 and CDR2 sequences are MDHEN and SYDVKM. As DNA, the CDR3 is TGTGCCAGCAGGGCCGGGACAGGGTTCAGCTATGGCTACACCTTC. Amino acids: CASRAGTGFSYGYTF.

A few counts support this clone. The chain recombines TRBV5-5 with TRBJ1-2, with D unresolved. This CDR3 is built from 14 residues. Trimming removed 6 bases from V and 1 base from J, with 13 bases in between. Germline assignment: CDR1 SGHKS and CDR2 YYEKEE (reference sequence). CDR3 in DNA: TGTGCCAGCACTCCCCAGGCCTATAACTATGGCTACACCTTC. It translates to CASTPQAYNYGYTF. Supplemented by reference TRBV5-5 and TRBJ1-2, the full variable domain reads DAGVTQSPTHLIKTRGQQVTLRCSPISGHKSVSWYQQVLGQGPQFIFQYYEKEERGRGNFPDRFSARQFPNYSSELNVNALLLGDSALYLCASTPQAYNYGYTFGSGTRLTVV.

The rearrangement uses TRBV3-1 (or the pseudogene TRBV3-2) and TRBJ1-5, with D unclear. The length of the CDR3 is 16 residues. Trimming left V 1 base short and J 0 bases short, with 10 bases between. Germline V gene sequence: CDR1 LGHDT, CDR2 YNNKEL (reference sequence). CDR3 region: CASSQASGYSNQPQHF. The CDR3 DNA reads TGTGCCAGCAGCCAAGCTAGCGGCTATAGCAATCAGCCCCAGCATTTT.

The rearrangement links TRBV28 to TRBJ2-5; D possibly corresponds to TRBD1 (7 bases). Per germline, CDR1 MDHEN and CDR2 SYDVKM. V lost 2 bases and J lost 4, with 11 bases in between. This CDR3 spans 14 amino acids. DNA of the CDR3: TGTGCCAGCAGTTTACCCCAGGGGGGAGAGACCCAGTACTTC. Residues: CASSLPQGGETQYF. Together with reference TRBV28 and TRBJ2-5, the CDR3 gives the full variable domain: DVKVTQSSRYLVKRTGEKVFLECVQDMDHENMFWYRQDPGLGLRLIYFSYDVKMKEKGDIPEGYSVSREKKERFSLILESASTNQTSMYLCASSLPQGGETQYFGPGTRLLVL.

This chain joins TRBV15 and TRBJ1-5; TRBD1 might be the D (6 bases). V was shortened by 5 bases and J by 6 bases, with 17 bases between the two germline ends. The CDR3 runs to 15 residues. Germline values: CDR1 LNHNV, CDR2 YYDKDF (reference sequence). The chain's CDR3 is CATSHGGWGRQPQHF. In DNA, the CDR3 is TGTGCCACCAGCCACGGGGGATGGGGGCGTCAGCCCCAGCATTTT.

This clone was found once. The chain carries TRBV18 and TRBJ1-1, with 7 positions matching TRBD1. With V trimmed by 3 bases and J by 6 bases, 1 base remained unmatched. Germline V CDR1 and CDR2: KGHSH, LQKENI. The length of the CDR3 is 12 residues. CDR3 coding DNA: TGTGCCAGCTCACCTGACAGGGCTGAAGCTTTCTTT. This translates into CASSPDRAEAFF.

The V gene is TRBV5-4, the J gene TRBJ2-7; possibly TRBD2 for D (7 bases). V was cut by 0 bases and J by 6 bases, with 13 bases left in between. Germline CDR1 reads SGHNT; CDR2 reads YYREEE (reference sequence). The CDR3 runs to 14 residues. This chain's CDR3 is CASSLEGGLGEQYF. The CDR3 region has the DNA TGTGCCAGCAGCTTGGAGGGGGGGCTGGGCGAGCAGTACTTC.